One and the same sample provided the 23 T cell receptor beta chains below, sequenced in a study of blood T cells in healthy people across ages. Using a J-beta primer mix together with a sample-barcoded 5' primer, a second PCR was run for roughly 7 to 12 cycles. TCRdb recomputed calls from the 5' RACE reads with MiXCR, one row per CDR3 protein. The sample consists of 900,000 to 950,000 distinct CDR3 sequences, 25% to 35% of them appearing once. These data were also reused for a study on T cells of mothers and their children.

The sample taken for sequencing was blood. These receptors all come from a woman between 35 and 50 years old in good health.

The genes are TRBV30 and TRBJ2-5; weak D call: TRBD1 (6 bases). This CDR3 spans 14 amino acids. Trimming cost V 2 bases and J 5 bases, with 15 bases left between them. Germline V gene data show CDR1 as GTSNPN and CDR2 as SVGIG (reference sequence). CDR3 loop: CAWSSTGMGETQYF. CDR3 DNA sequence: TGTGCCTGGAGTTCTACAGGGATGGGGGAGACCCAGTACTTC.

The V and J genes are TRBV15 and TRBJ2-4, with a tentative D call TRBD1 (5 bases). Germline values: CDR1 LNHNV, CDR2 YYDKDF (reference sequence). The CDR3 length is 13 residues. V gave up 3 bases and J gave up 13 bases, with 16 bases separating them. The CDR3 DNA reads TGTGCCACCAGCAGGAGGATGGACAATGAGCAGTACTTC. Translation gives CATSRRMDNEQYF.

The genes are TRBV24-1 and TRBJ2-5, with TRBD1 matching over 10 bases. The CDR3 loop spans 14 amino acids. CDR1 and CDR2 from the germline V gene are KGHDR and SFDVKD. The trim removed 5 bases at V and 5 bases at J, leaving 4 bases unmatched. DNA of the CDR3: TGTGCCACCAGTGGGGACAGGGGAAAGGAGACCCAGTACTTC. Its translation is CATSGDRGKETQYF.

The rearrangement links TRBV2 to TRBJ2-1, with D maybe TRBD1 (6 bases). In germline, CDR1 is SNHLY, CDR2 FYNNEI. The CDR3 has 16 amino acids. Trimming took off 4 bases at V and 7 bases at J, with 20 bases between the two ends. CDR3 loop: CASSVGQGRLGNEQFF. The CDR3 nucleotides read TGTGCCAGCAGTGTTGGCCAGGGGCGATTGGGAAATGAGCAGTTCTTC.

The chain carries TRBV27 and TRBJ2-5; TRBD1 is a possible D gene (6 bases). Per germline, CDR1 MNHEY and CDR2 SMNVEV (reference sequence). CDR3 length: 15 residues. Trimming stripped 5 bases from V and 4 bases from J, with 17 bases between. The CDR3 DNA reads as TGTGCCAGCAGTCCACAAACAGGGCCGGGAGAGACCCAGTACTTC. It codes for CASSPQTGPGETQYF.

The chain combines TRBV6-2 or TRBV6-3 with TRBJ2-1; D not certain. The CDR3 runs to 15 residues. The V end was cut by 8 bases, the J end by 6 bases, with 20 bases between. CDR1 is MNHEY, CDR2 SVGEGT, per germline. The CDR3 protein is CASFRSDPPLNEQFF. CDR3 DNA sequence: TGTGCCAGCTTTCGCTCGGACCCCCCCCTCAATGAGCAGTTCTTC.

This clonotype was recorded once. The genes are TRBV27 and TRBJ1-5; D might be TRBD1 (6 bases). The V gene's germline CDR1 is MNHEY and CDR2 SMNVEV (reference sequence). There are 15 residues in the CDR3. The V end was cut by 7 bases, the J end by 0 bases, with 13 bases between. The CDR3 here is CASIPTGYSNQPQHF. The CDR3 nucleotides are TGTGCCAGCATTCCGACAGGTTATAGCAATCAGCCCCAGCATTTT.

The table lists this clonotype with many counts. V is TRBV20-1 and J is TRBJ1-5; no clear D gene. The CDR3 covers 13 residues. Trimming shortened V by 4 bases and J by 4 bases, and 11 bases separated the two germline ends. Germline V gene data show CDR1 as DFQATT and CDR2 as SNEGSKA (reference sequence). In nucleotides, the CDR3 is TGCAGTGCTACGGACTCACGGAATCAGCCCCAGCATTTT. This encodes CSATDSRNQPQHF.

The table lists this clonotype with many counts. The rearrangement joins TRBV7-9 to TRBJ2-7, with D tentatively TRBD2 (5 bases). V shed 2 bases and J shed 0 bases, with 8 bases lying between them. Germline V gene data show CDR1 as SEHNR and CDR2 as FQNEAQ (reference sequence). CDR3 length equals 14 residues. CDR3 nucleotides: TGTGCCAGCAGCTTATTAGCGAGCTCCTACGAGCAGTACTTC. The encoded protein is CASSLLASSYEQYF.

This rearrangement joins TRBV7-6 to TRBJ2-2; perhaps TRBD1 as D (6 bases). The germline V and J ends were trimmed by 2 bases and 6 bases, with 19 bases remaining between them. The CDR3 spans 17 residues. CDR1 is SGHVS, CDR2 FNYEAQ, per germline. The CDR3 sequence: CASSLLSGQNWAGELFF. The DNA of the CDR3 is TGTGCCAGCAGCTTATTGTCGGGACAAAATTGGGCCGGGGAGCTGTTTTTT.

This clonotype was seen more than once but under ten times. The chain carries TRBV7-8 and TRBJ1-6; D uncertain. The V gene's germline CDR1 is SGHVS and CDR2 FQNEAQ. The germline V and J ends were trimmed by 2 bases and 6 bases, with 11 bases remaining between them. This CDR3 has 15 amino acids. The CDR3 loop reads CASSLKASVNSPLHF. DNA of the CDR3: TGTGCCAGCAGCTTAAAAGCTTCGGTTAATTCACCCCTCCACTTT.

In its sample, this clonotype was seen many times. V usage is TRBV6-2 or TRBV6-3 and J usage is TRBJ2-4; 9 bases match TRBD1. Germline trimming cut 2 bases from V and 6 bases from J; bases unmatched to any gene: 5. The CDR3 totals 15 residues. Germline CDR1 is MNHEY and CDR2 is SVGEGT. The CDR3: CASSYRGQGGNIQYF. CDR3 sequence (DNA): TGTGCCAGCAGTTACCGGGGACAGGGCGGAAACATTCAGTACTTC.

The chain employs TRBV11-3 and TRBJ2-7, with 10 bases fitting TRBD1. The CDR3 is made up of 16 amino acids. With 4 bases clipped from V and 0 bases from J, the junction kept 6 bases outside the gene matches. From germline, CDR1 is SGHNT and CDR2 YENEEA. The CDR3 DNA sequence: TGTGCCAGCAGCTCACAAGGACAGGGGGACTCCTACGAGCAGTACTTC. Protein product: CASSSQGQGDSYEQYF.

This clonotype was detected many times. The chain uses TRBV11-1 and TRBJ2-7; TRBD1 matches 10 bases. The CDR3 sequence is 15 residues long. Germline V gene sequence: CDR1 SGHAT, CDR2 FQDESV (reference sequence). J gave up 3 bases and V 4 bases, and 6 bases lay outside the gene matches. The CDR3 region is CASSWGQGNGYEQYF. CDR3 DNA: TGTGCCAGCAGCTGGGGACAGGGGAATGGCTACGAGCAGTACTTC.

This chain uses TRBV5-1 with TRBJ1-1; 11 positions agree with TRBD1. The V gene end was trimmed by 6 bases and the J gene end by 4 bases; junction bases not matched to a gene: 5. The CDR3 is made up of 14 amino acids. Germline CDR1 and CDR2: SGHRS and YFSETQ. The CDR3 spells CASTHGTGGTEAFF. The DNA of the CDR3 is TGCGCCAGCACCCACGGGACAGGGGGCACTGAAGCTTTCTTT.

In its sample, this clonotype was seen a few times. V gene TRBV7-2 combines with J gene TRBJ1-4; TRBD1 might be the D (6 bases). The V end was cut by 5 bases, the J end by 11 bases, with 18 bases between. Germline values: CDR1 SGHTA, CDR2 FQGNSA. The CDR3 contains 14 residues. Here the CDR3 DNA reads TGTGCCAGCAGCCAAGCGCTGGGGGGCCGGAAACTGTTTTTT. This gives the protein CASSQALGGRKLFF.

The CDR3 protein is CASRPGRENQPQHF. The CDR3 DNA reads as TGTGCCAGCAGACCGGGACGGGAGAATCAGCCCCAGCATTTT. The chain is built from TRBV6-1 and TRBJ1-5, with TRBD1 as a possible D gene (5 bases). Germline lookup yields CDR1 MNHNS and CDR2 SASEGT. The V end lost 6 bases, the J end lost 4 bases, and 13 bases lay between the germline ends. The CDR3 has 14 amino acids.

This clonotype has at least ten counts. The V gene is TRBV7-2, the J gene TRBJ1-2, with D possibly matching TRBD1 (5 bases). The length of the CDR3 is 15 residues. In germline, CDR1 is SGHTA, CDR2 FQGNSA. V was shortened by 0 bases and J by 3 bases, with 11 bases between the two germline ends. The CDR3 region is CASSLAAGTYYGYTF. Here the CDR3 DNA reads TGTGCCAGCAGCTTAGCAGCCGGGACTTACTATGGCTACACCTTC.

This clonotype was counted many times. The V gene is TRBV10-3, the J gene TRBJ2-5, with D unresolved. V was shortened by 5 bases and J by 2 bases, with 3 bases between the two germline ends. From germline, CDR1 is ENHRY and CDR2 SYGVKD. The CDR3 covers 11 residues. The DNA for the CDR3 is TGTGCCATCAGTTCTCAAGAGACCCAGTACTTC. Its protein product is CAISSQETQYF.

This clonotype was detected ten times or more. The CDR3 sequence is CATSRDRETQYF. The CDR3 nucleotides read TGTGCCACCAGCAGAGATCGAGAGACCCAGTACTTC. This chain uses TRBV15 with TRBJ2-5; D ambiguous. Trimming took off 0 bases at V and 4 bases at J, with 3 bases between the two ends. The CDR3 runs 12 residues. Germline assignment: CDR1 LNHNV and CDR2 YYDKDF (reference sequence).

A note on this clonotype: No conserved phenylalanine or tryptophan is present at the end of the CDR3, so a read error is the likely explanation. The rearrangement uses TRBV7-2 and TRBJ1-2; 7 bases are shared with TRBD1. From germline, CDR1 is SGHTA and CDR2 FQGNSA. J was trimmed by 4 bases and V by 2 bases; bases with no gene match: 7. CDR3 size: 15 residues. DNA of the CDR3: TGTGCCAGCAGCTTAAACCTCCGGGACAGCTATGGCTACACCTGC. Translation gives CASSLNLRDSYGYTC.

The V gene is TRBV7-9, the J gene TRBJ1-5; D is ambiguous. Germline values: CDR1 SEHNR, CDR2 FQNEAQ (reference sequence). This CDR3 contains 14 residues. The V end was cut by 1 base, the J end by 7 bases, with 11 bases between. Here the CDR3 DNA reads TGTGCCAGCAGCTTAGGCGCGGGAGCGCAGCCCCAGCATTTT. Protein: CASSLGAGAQPQHF.

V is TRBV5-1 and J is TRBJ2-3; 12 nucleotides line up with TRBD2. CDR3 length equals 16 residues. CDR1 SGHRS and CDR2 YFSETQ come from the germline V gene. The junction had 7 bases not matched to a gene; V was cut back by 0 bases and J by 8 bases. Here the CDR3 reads CASSLVGTSGYTTQYF. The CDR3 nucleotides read TGCGCCAGCAGCTTGGTAGGGACTAGCGGGTATACTACGCAGTATTTT.